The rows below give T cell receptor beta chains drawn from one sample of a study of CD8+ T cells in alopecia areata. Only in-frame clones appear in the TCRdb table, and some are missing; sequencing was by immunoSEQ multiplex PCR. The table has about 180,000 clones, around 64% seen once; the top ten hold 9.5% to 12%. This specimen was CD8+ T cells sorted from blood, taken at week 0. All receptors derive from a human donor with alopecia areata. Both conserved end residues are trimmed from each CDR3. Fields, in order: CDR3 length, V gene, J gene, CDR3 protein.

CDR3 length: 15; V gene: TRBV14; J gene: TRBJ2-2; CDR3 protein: ASSLLPTGWNTGELF
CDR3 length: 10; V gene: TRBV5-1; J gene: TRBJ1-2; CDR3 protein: ASSLFRDGYT
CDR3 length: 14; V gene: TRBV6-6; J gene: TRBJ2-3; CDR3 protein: ASSEGTSGSTDTQY
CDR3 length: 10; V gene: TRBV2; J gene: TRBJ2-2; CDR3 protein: ASTPPPGELF
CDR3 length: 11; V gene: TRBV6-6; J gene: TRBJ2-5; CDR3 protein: ASLMAPQETQY
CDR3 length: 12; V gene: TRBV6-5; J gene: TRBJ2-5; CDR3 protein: ASSYEGQGETQY
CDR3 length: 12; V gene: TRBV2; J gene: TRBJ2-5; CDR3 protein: ASSDLGAEETQY
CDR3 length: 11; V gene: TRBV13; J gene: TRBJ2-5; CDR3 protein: ASSSTPGETQY
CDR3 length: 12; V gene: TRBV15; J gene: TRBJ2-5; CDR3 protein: ATSRAGPQETQY
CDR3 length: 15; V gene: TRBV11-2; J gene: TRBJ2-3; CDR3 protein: ASSPRFGRQSTDTQY
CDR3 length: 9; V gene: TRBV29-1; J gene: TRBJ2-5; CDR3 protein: SVRQVETQY
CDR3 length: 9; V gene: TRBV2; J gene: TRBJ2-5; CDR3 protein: ASSERETQY
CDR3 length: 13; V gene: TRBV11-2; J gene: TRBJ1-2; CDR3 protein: ASSPEYSTNYGYT
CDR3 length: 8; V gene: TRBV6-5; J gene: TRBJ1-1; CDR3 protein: ASSSAEAF
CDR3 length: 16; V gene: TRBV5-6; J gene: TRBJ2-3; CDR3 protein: ASNLRESRSFSTDTQY
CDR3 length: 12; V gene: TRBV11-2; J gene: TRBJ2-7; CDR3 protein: ASSLGRGGYEQY
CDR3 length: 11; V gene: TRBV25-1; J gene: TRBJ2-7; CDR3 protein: ASSESRAAEQY
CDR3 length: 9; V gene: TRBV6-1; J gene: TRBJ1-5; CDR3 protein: ASNSQQPQH
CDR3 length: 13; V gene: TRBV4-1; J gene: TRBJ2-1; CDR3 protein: ASSQRDRGHNEQF
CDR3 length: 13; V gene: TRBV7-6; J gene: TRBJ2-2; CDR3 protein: ASSSFQDRAGELF
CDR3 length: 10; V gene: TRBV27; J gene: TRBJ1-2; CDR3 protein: ASSSSNYGYT
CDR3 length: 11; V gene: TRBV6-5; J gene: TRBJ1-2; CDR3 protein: ASTAQANYGYT
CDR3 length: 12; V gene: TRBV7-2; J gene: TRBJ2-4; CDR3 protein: ASSLGPSKNIQY
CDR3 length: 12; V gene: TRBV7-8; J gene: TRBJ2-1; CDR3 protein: ASSLFSSRDEQF
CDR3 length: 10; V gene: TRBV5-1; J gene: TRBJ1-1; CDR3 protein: ASSRGTTEAF
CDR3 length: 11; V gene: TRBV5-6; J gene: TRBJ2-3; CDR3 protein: ASSLGITDTQY
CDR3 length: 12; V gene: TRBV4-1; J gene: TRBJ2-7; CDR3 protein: ASSPATTGYEQY
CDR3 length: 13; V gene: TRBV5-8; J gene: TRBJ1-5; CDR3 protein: ASSLLTKSNQPQH
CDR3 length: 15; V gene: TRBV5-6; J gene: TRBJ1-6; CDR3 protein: ASSFGQATRDNSPLH
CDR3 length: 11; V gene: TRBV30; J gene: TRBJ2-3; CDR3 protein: AWNYGGGDTQY
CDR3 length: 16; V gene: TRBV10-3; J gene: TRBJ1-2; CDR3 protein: AISESLPPGHPNYGYT
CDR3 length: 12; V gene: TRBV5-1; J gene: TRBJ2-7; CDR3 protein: ASSKYRSSYEQY
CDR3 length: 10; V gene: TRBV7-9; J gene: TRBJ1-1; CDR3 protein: ASSQGGTEAF
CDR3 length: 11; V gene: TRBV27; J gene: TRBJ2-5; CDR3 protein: ASSRDFQETQY
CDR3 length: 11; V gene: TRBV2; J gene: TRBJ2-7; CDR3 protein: AGGAKDSYEQY
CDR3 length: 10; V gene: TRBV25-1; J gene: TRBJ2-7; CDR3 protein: ATGQGRNEQY
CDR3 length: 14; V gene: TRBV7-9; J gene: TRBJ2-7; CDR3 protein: ATAREGDTSPYEQY
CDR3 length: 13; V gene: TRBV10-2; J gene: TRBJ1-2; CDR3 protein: ASNEGLYFNYGYT
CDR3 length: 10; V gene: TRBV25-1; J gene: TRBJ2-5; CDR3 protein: ASSEWTETQY
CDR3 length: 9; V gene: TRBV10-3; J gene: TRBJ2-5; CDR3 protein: AAQGRETQY
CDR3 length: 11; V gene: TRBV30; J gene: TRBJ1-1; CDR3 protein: AWSVGQGTEAF
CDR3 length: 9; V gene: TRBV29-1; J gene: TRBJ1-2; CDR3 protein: SVVIGLNDT
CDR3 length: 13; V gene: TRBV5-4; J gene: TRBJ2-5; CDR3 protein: ASSLKDGGMDTQY
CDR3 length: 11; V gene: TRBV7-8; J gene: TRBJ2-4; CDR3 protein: ASSLGQENIQY
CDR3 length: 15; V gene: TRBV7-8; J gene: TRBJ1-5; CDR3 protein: ASSLASGDNYNQPQH
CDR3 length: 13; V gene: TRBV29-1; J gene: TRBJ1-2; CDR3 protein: SVQTTGRGTYGYT
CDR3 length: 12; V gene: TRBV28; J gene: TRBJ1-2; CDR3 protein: ASSSRTRTYGYT
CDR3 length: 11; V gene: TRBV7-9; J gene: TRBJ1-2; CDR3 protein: ASTHDPSSGYT